The sample holds a few counts of the clone carrying this T cell receptor (beta chain). In the library, individual cDNA molecules carried attached unique molecular identifiers. From the 5' RACE reads, TCRdb called clonotypes with MiXCR, one entry per CDR3 protein. The data contain around 70,000 distinct CDR3 sequences, roughly a tenth of them seen just once; the ten biggest clones take up 5.5% to 7%. Trimming pared 2 bases from V and 4 bases from J, leaving 9 bases between. The CDR3 spans 15 residues. This sample is drawn from a study of early T cells in non-severe SARS-CoV-2 infection. The source is an adult who was a healthcare worker with PCR-confirmed SARS-CoV-2 infection or an uninfected control (not recorded which). The sequenced sample consisted of whole blood. The rearrangement links TRBV12-3 or TRBV12-4 to TRBJ2-6, with D uncertain. In nucleotides, the CDR3 is TGTGCCAGCAGTTTAAGTGTATCCGGGGCCAACGTCCTGACTTTC. It specifies CASSLSVSGANVLTF.